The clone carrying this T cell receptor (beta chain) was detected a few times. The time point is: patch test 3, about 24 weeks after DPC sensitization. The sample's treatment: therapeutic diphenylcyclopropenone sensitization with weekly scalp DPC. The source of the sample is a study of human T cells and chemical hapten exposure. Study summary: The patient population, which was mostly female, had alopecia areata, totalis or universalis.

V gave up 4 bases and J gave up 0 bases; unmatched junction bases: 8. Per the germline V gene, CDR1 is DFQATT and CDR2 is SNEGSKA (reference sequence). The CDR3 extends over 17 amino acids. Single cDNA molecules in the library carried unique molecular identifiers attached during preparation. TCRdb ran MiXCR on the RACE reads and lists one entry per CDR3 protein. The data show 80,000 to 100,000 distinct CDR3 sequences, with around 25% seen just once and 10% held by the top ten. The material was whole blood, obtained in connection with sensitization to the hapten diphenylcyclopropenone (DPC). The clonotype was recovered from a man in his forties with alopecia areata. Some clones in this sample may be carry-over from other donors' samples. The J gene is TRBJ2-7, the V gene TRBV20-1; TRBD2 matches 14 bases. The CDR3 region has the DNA TGCAGTGCTAAGGGACTAGCGGGAGCCAGGCCCTCCTACGAGCAGTACTTC. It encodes CSAKGLAGARPSYEQYF.